The 25 T cell receptor beta chains given below trace back to one sample, sequenced in a study of T-cell reconstitution after alpha-beta-depleted transplantation in children. Library preparation (for TCRbeta) was performed with unique molecular identifiers. Using its own MiXCR run on the PCR reads, TCRdb lists one record per CDR3 protein. The data show 450,000 to 600,000 distinct CDR3 sequences, 30% to 35% seen once. Sequencing was performed on PBMCs from the stem cell graft donor, taken from the stem cell graft. The receptor source for this set is a human donor who donated a stem cell graft to a child with aplastic anemia.

The chain links TRBV20-1 to TRBJ2-1, with TRBD2 identical over 14 bases. Germline assignment: CDR1 DFQATT and CDR2 SNEGSKA (reference sequence). This CDR3 comprises 16 residues. The trim removed 3 bases at V and 9 bases at J, leaving 10 bases unmatched. This CDR3 is CSARGGTSGSPAEQFF. The CDR3 coding sequence is TGCAGTGCTAGGGGGGGGACTAGCGGGAGTCCTGCTGAGCAGTTCTTC.

This clonotype was found a few times. Since the CDR3 does not end with the conserved phenylalanine or tryptophan, this likely comes from a read error. The limits of the CDR3 on the DNA are not certain, so only TCRdb's listed CDR3 is given. This chain connects TRBV12-3 or TRBV12-4 to TRBJ2-3; TRBD2 reflects the table's D call only, with no check against the DNA. The CDR3 adds up to 13 amino acids, both ends counted. The CDR3 reads CASSLAWGLAGEI.

This clonotype came up a few times. The chain has TRBV15 and TRBJ2-5; 9 bases fit TRBD1. V lost 8 bases to trimming and J lost 4 bases; unmatched junction nucleotides: 8. This CDR3 has 14 amino acids. Per germline, CDR1 LNHNV and CDR2 YYDKDF (reference sequence). CDR3 nucleotide sequence: TGTGCCACCGGAAAGGGACAGGGCCGAGAGACCCAGTACTTC. As protein: CATGKGQGRETQYF.

This clonotype was seen more than once but under ten times. This chain links TRBV7-2 with TRBJ1-6; the match to TRBD1 covers 9 bases. The CDR3 has 16 residues. V lost 5 bases and J lost 5; bases outside the gene matches: 7. CDR1 is SGHTA and CDR2 is FQGNSA in the germline V gene. This CDR3 reads CASSQSGTGNNSPLHF. The DNA of the CDR3 is TGTGCCAGCAGCCAGAGTGGGACAGGGAATAATTCACCCCTCCACTTT.

The chain is built from TRBV29-1 and TRBJ2-1, with D possibly being TRBD2 (5 bases). V was trimmed by 3 bases and J by 4 bases, leaving 28 bases between them. CDR1 is SQVTM and CDR2 is ANQGSEA in the germline V gene. The CDR3 totals 19 residues. CDR3 sequence: CSVDPSPLLGRLRYNEQFF. The CDR3, as DNA: TGCAGCGTTGACCCCTCCCCTTTACTAGGCCGACTCAGGTACAATGAGCAGTTCTTC.

V is TRBV6-1 and J is TRBJ1-2, with TRBD1 identical over 8 bases. Germline V gene lookup returns CDR1 MNHNS and CDR2 SASEGT. V trimming: 8 bases; J trimming: 5 bases; junction bases outside the gene matches: 7. The CDR3 has 13 amino acids. CDR3 DNA sequence: TGTGCCAGCGCGGACAGGGAATGGTATGGCTACACCTTC. It is translated as CASADREWYGYTF.

The genes are TRBV11-2 and TRBJ2-5; 7 bases map to TRBD2. This CDR3 region has 14 residues. The V gene's germline CDR1 is SGHAT and CDR2 FQNNGV. Unmatched junction bases numbered 11, after V lost 9 bases and J lost 4 bases. Here the CDR3 DNA reads TGTGCCAGGACTCGAGGGAGGGCCTCAGAGACCCAGTACTTC. It codes for CARTRGRASETQYF.

In this sample, this clonotype turned up a few times. As DNA, the CDR3 is TGTGCCATCAGGGGACAGGAGGACTATGGCTACACCTTC. It codes for CAIRGQEDYGYTF. This chain uses TRBV10-3 with TRBJ1-2, with TRBD1 matching over 8 bases. Germline CDR1 ENHRY, CDR2 SYGVKD. The V and J ends lost 6 bases and 3 bases, in that order; junction bases with no gene match: 3. This CDR3 is built from 13 residues.

The V and J genes are TRBV7-2 and TRBJ2-5; a weak D match, TRBD1 (5 bases). The germline V gene encodes CDR1 SGHTA and CDR2 FQGNSA. Trimming stripped 5 bases from V and 5 bases from J, with 18 bases between. The CDR3 is 15 residues long. The CDR3 sequence: CASSPPRLPGETQYF. The CDR3 DNA follows: TGTGCCAGCAGCCCTCCCCGGCTGCCAGGGGAGACCCAGTACTTC.

The chain employs TRBV7-9 and TRBJ1-1; no definite D call. Germline assignment: CDR1 SEHNR and CDR2 FQNEAQ (reference sequence). This CDR3 spans 12 amino acids. Trimming removed 2 bases at V and 6 bases at J, with 7 bases between. The CDR3 is CASSLQVAEAFF. CDR3 DNA sequence: TGTGCCAGCAGCTTACAAGTCGCTGAAGCTTTCTTT.

DNA of the CDR3: TGTGCCAGCAGTCCAGGACTCTCCGGGGAGCTGTTTTTT. Residues: CASSPGLSGELFF. The rearrangement joins TRBV12-3 or TRBV12-4 to TRBJ2-2, with D possibly matching TRBD2 (5 bases). V was clipped by 5 bases and J by 6 bases, with 10 bases between them. There are 13 residues in the CDR3.

This sequence joins TRBV28 and TRBJ2-1; D is perhaps TRBD2 (6 bases). V lost 4 bases to trimming and J lost 2 bases, with 15 bases between them. The CDR3 is made up of 16 amino acids. Germline CDR1 and CDR2: MDHEN and SYDVKM. The CDR3 spells CASSSSRDLTYNEQFF. The CDR3, as DNA: TGTGCCAGCAGTTCTTCTCGGGACTTAACCTACAATGAGCAGTTCTTC.

The genes are TRBV5-1 and TRBJ2-2; D call uncertain. In germline, CDR1 is SGHRS, CDR2 YFSETQ. The V end lost 0 bases, the J end lost 3 bases, and 9 bases lay between the germline ends. The CDR3 has 15 residues. The CDR3 DNA follows: TGCGCCAGCAGCTTGGACGGTCGCGACACCGGGGAGCTGTTTTTT. As protein: CASSLDGRDTGELFF.

There are a few counts of this clonotype. The chain has TRBV4-3 and TRBJ2-1, with 10 bases identical to TRBD1. Germline CDR1 and CDR2: LGHNA and YSLEER. V was pared by 1 base and J by 5 bases, with 8 bases of the junction left unmatched. This CDR3 has 17 residues. The CDR3 spells CASSQAAGTGANNEQFF. The DNA for the CDR3 is TGCGCCAGCAGCCAAGCCGCCGGGACAGGGGCGAACAATGAGCAGTTCTTC.

This chain links TRBV18 with TRBJ1-1; D remains ambiguous. The CDR3 is 15 residues long. Trimming took 4 bases from V and 2 from J, leaving 14 bases between them. Germline CDR1 and CDR2: KGHSH and LQKENI. The CDR3 loop reads CASSLMGSDNTEAFF. The CDR3 nucleotides read TGTGCCAGCTCACTAATGGGGTCCGACAACACTGAAGCTTTCTTT.

This clonotype showed up just a few times. The V call is TRBV20-1, the J call TRBJ1-1, with D hard to call. Germline loops: CDR1 DFQATT, CDR2 SNEGSKA (reference sequence). Trimming removed 5 bases at V and 4 bases at J, with 17 bases between. The CDR3 covers 14 residues. The CDR3 here is CSAARAGWVTEAFF. CDR3 in DNA: TGCAGTGCTGCCCGGGCGGGTTGGGTCACTGAAGCTTTCTTT.

The rearrangement uses TRBV7-6 and TRBJ2-1; 9 bases align to TRBD2. The CDR3 is 16 residues long. CDR1 and CDR2 (germline): SGHVS, FNYEAQ. V lost 8 bases, J lost 13 bases, and 21 bases stayed unmatched. CDR3: CASGSNARGAGGNQFF. The CDR3 DNA follows: TGTGCCAGCGGAAGTAACGCCAGGGGAGCGGGAGGTAACCAGTTCTTC.

V gene TRBV5-1 combines with J gene TRBJ1-1; maybe TRBD1 (6 bases). This CDR3 spans 15 amino acids. In germline, CDR1 is SGHRS, CDR2 YFSETQ. V gave up 0 bases and J gave up 1 base, with 10 bases separating them. The CDR3 sequence is CASSLAVTGNTEAFF. The CDR3, as DNA: TGCGCCAGCAGCTTGGCCGTGACAGGGAACACTGAAGCTTTCTTT.

CDR3 amino acids: CAWSMAQGSSYEQYF. The CDR3 coding sequence is TGTGCCTGGAGTATGGCTCAGGGTTCTTCCTACGAGCAGTACTTC. This rearrangement joins TRBV30 to TRBJ2-7; perhaps TRBD1 as D (5 bases). The CDR3 runs 15 residues. The V and J ends lost 2 bases and 1 base respectively, with 15 bases between them. Germline CDR1 and CDR2: GTSNPN and SVGIG (reference sequence).

The gene calls are TRBV9 and TRBJ2-2; 8 bases agree with TRBD1. Germline assignment: CDR1 SGDLS and CDR2 YYNGEE. The length of the CDR3 is 15 residues. V was pared by 4 bases and J by 5 bases, with 7 bases of the junction left unmatched. This CDR3 reads CASSPWTGSTGELFF. For the CDR3, the DNA is TGTGCCAGCAGCCCATGGACAGGGTCTACCGGGGAGCTGTTTTTT. The whole variable domain, filled in from reference TRBV9 and TRBJ2-2, reads DSGVTQTPKHLITATGQRVTLRCSPRSGDLSVYWYQQSLDQGLQFLIQYYNGEERAKGNILERFSAQQFPDLHSELNLSSLELGDSALYFCASSPWTGSTGELFFGEGSRLTVL.

The genes are TRBV12-3 or TRBV12-4 and TRBJ1-5; TRBD1 aligns across 8 bases. With 8 bases clipped from V and 7 bases from J, the junction kept 7 bases outside the gene matches. The CDR3 loop spans 13 amino acids. The CDR3 bases are TGTGCCAGCCGGACAGGGATAAGGCAGCCCCAGCATTTT. Its protein product is CASRTGIRQPQHF.

The chain links TRBV7-8 to TRBJ1-1; maybe TRBD1 (5 bases). The V and J ends lost 4 bases and 0 bases respectively, with 12 bases between them. Germline CDR1 and CDR2: SGHVS and FQNEAQ. CDR3 length equals 15 residues. CDR3 nucleotides: TGTGCCAGCAGCTACCTGGGACGGGTGAACACTGAAGCTTTCTTT. This codes for CASSYLGRVNTEAFF. Full variable domain (remainder filled in from reference TRBV7-8 and TRBJ1-1): GAGVSQSPRYKVAKRGQDVALRCDPISGHVSLFWYQQALGQGPEFLTYFQNEAQLDKSGLPSDRFFAERPEGSVSTLKIQRTQQEDSAVYLCASSYLGRVNTEAFFGQGTRLTVV.

A few counts support this clonotype. CDR3 sequence: CSVEVDSGRRYEQYF. The CDR3 bases are TGCAGCGTTGAAGTCGATAGCGGGAGGAGATACGAGCAGTACTTC. The chain joins TRBV29-1 to TRBJ2-7, with 10 bases that match TRBD2. Germline-derived CDR1 and CDR2 are SQVTM and ANQGSEA. V gave up 1 base and J gave up 4 bases; unmatched junction bases: 7. This CDR3 comprises 15 residues.

This clonotype has just a few counts. The CDR3 protein is CASSSGTLGEKLFF. In DNA form, the CDR3 reads TGTGCCAGCAGTTCCGGGACCCTAGGAGAAAAACTGTTTTTT. The rearrangement joins TRBV7-8 to TRBJ1-4; D is perhaps TRBD1 (5 bases). Germline V CDR1 and CDR2: SGHVS, FQNEAQ. Deletions cut 6 bases from V and 8 bases from J, with 16 bases between. There are 14 residues in the CDR3.

The chain carries TRBV5-1 and TRBJ2-5; TRBD1 matches at 7 bases. The germline V gene has CDR1 SGHRS and CDR2 YFSETQ. The CDR3 spans 16 residues. V shed 4 bases and J 0 bases; nucleotides not matched to a gene: 9. The CDR3 region is CASSPGDSQHQETQYF. DNA of the CDR3: TGCGCCAGCAGCCCCGGGGACAGCCAACACCAAGAGACCCAGTACTTC.